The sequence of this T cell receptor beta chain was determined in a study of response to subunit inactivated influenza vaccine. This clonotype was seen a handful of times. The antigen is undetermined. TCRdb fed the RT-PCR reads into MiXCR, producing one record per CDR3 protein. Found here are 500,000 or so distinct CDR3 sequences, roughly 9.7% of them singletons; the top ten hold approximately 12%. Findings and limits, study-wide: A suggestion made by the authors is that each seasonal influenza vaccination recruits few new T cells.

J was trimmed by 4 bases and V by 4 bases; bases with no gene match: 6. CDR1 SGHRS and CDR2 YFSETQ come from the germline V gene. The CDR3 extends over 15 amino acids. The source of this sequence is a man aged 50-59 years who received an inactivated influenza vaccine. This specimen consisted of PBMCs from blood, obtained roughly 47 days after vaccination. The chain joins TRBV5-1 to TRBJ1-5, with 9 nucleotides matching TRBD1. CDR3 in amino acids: CASSLGTGWNQPQHF. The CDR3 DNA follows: TGCGCCAGCAGCCTAGGGACAGGGTGGAATCAGCCCCAGCATTTT.